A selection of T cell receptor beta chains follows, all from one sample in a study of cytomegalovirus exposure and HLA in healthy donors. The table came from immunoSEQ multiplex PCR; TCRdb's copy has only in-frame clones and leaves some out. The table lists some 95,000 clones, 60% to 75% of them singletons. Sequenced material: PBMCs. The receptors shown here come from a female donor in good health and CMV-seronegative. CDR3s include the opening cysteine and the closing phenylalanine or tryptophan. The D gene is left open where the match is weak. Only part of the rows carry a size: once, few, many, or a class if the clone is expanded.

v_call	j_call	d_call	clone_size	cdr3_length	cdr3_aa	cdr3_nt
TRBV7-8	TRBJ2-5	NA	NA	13	CASREGTQETQYF	TGTGCCAGTCGAGAGGGGACTCAAGAGACCCAGTACTTC
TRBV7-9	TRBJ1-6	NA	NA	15	CASTSGMETGSPLHF	TGTGCCAGCACCAGCGGTATGGAAACGGGATCACCCCTCCACTTT
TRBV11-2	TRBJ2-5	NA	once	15	CASSLGGQFQETQYF	TGTGCCAGCAGCTTGGGGGGACAGTTCCAAGAGACCCAGTACTTC
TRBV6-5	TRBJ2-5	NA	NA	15	CASSSRQAAGETQYF	TGTGCCAGCAGTTCCCGACAGGCGGCAGGGGAGACCCAGTACTTC
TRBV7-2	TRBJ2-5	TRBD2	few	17	CASSLGTSGSPGETQYF	TGTGCCAGCAGCCTAGGGACTAGCGGGAGTCCGGGGGAGACCCAGTACTTC
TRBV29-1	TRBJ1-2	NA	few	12	CSGAGTNYGYTF	TGCAGCGGTGCGGGGACTAACTATGGCTACACCTTC
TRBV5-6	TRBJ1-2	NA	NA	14	CASSLNQGRGGYTF	TGTGCCAGCAGCTTGAACCAGGGGAGGGGGGGCTACACCTTC
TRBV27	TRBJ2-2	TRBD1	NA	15	CASSPRGRATGELFF	TGTGCCAGCAGTCCCAGGGGGCGGGCCACCGGGGAGCTGTTTTTT
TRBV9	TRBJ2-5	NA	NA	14	CASSVALTEETQYF	TGTGCCAGCAGCGTAGCCCTGACAGAAGAGACCCAGTACTTC
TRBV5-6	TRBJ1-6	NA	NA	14	CASSFNGYNSPLHF	TGTGCCAGCAGCTTTAACGGCTATAATTCACCCCTCCACTTT
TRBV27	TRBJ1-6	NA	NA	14	CASRRQVANSPLHF	TGTGCCAGCAGAAGACAGGTCGCAAATTCACCCCTCCACTTT
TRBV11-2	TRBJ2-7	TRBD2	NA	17	CASSLAPGLAATYEQYF	TGTGCCAGCAGCTTAGCCCCGGGACTAGCGGCTACCTACGAGCAGTACTTC
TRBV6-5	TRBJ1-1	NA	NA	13	CASRGGQNTEAFF	TGTGCCAGTCGCGGCGGGCAGAACACTGAAGCTTTCTTT
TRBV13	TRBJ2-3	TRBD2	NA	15	CASSSGTSGGGTQYF	TGTGCCAGCAGCTCCGGGACTAGCGGGGGGGGTACGCAGTATTTT
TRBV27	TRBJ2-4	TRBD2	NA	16	CASSFRHRGTSGKQYF	TGTGCCAGCAGTTTCCGACACCGAGGGACTAGCGGAAAACAGTACTTC
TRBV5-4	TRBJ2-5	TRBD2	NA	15	CASSSILAGQETQYF	TGTGCCAGCAGCTCGATACTAGCGGGCCAAGAGACCCAGTACTTC
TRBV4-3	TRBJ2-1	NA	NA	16	CASSQDWPDQYNEQFF	TGCGCCAGCAGCCAAGATTGGCCAGATCAGTACAATGAGCAGTTCTTC
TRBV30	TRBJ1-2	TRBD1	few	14	CAWSPDQGAGGYTF	TGTGCCTGGAGTCCCGACCAGGGGGCTGGAGGCTACACCTTC
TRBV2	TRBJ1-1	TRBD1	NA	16	CASSRRQGNMNTEAFF	TGTGCCAGCAGTCGACGACAGGGCAACATGAACACTGAAGCTTTCTTT
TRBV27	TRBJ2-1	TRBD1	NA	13	CASSRNRGNEQFF	TGTGCCAGCAGCCGAAACAGGGGGAATGAGCAGTTCTTC
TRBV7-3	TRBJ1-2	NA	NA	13	CASSLSPNYGYTF	TGTGCCAGCAGCTTAAGTCCGAACTATGGCTACACCTTC
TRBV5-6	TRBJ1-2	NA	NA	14	CASSPGRGNYGYTF	TGTGCCAGCAGCCCGGGTCGGGGGAACTATGGCTACACCTTC
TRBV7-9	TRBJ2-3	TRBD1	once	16	CASRLGTGGTLDTQYF	TGTGCCAGCAGATTGGGGACAGGGGGTACCCTTGATACGCAGTATTTT
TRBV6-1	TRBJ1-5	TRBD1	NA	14	CAILGTEGNQPQHF	TGTGCCATTCTGGGGACAGAGGGTAATCAGCCCCAGCATTTT
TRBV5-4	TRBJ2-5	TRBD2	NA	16	CASSLAGGGSIETQYF	TGTGCCAGCAGCTTGGCCGGCGGCGGGAGCATTGAGACCCAGTACTTC
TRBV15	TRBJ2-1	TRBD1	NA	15	CATSREGSGGREQFF	TGTGCCACCAGCAGAGAAGGGTCAGGGGGCCGTGAGCAGTTCTTC
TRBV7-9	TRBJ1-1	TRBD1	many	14	CASRKTGGRSEAFF	TGTGCCAGCAGAAAGACAGGGGGTAGGTCTGAAGCTTTCTTT
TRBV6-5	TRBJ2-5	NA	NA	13	CASSYSRQETQYF	TGTGCCAGCAGTTACTCGAGACAAGAGACCCAGTACTTC
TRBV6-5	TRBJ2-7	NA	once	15	CASSYGSHSSYEQYF	TGTGCCAGCAGTTACGGCAGTCACAGCTCCTACGAGCAGTACTTC
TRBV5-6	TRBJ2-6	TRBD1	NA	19	CASSLFSRDRVTGANVLTF	TGTGCCAGCAGCTTGTTCAGCAGGGACAGGGTCACTGGGGCCAACGTCCTGACTTTC
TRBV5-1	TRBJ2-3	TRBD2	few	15	CASVRSGSTTDTQYF	TGCGCCAGCGTCAGGAGCGGGAGTACCACAGATACGCAGTATTTT
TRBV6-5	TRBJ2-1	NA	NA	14	CASSTVPEVYEQFF	TGTGCCAGCAGTACTGTCCCCGAGGTCTATGAGCAGTTCTTC
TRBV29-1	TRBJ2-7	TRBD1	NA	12	CSARGNAYEQYF	TGCAGCGCCAGGGGGAACGCCTACGAGCAGTACTTC
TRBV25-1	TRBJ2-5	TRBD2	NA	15	CASSLLAGWQETQYF	TGTGCCAGCAGCTTACTAGCGGGGTGGCAAGAGACCCAGTACTTC
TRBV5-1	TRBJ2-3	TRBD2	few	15	CASSVSGSYTDTQYF	TGCGCCAGCAGCGTAAGCGGGAGCTACACAGATACGCAGTATTTT
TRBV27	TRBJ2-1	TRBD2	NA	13	CATGLAGANEQFF	TGTGCCACCGGACTAGCGGGAGCGAATGAGCAGTTCTTC
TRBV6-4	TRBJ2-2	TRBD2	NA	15	CASSDSSGGTGELFF	TGTGCCAGCAGTGACTCTAGCGGGGGCACCGGGGAGCTGTTTTTT
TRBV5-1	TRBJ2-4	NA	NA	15	CASSLAGLGKNIQYF	TGCGCCAGCAGCTTGGCTGGACTCGGCAAAAACATTCAGTACTTC
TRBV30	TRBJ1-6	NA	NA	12	CAWDSDNSPLHF	TGTGCCTGGGACAGCGATAATTCACCCCTCCACTTT
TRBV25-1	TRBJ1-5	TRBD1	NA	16	CASSPLQGSGNQPQHF	TGTGCCAGCAGCCCACTACAGGGGTCGGGCAATCAGCCCCAGCATTTT
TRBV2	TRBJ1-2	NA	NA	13	CASSVSGADGYTF	TGTGCCAGCAGTGTTTCAGGGGCGGATGGCTACACCTTC
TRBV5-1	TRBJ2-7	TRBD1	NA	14	CASSLSGGTYEQYF	TGCGCCAGCAGCTTGTCAGGGGGAACCTACGAGCAGTACTTC
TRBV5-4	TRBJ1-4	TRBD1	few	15	CASSDGPGGPEKLFF	TGTGCCAGCAGCGATGGTCCAGGGGGCCCTGAAAAACTGTTTTTT
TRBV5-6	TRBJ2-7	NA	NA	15	CASSLLWETSYEQYF	TGTGCCAGCAGCTTGCTTTGGGAGACTTCATACGAGCAGTACTTC
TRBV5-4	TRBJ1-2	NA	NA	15	CASSPDGGGLYGYTF	TGTGCCAGCAGCCCCGACGGAGGAGGGCTCTATGGCTACACCTTC
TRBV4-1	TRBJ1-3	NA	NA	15	CASSSRQISGNTIYF	TGCGCCAGCAGCTCCAGACAGATCTCTGGAAACACCATATATTTT
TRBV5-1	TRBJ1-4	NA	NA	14	CASSLDIEGEKLFF	TGCGCCAGCAGCCTAGACATAGAGGGTGAAAAACTGTTTTTT
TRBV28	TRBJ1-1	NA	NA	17	CASSLLDVGTLNTEAFF	TGTGCCAGCAGTTTATTAGATGTAGGGACACTCAACACTGAAGCTTTCTTT
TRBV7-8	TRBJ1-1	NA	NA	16	CASSLTLTRQNTEAFF	TGTGCCAGCAGCTTAACCCTGACCAGGCAGAACACTGAAGCTTTCTTT
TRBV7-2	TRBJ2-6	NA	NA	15	CASRTTGSGANVLTF	TGTGCCAGCAGAACAACAGGGTCTGGGGCCAACGTCCTGACTTTC
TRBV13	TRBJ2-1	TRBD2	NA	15	CASSLGPSGYNEQFF	TGTGCCAGCAGCTTGGGGCCTAGCGGATACAATGAGCAGTTCTTC
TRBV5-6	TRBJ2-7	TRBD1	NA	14	CASSLRQGRGEQYF	TGTGCCAGCAGCTTGAGACAGGGGCGGGGCGAGCAGTACTTC
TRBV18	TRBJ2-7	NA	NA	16	CASSPSSWGEGNEQYF	TGTGCCAGCTCACCATCCTCATGGGGGGAAGGCAACGAGCAGTACTTC